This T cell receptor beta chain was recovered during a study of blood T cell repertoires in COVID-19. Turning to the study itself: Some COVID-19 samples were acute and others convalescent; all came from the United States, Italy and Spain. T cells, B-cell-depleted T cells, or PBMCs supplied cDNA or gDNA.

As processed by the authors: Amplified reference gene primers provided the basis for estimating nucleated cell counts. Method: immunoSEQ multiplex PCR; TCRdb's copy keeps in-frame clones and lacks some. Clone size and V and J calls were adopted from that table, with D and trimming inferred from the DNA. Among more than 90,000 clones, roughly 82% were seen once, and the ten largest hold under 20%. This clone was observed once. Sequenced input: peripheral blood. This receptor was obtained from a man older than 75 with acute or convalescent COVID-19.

CDR3 DNA: TGTGCCAGCAGCTTAGCGAGGAGGGATGAGCAGTTCTTC. Its translation: CASSLARRDEQFF. V is TRBV7-2 and J is TRBJ2-1, with D perhaps TRBD2 (6 bases). In germline, CDR1 is SGHTA, CDR2 FQGNSA. CDR3 size: 13 residues. The ends were cut back, 0 bases at V and 8 bases at J, with 8 bases in the middle.